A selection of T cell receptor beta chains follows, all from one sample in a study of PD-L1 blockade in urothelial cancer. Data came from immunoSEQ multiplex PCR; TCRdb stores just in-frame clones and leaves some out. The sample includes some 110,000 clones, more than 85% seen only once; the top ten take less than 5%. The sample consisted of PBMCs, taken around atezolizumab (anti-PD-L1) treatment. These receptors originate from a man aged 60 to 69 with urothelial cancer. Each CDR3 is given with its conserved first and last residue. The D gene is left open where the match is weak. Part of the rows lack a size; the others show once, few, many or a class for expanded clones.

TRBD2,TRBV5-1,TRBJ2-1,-,CASSLQTSGTIIPYNEQFF,TGCGCCAGCAGCTTACAGACTAGCGGGACAATCATCCCGTACAATGAGCAGTTCTTC
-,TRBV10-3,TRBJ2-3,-,CAISVGATDTQYF,TGTGCCATCAGTGTCGGAGCAACAGATACGCAGTATTTT
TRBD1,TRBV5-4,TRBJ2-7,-,CASSPGGGSIDEQYF,TGTGCCAGCAGCCCAGGGGGTGGTTCAATCGACGAGCAGTACTTC
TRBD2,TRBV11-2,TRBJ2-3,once,CASSLDAGAQMRQYF,TGTGCCAGCAGCTTAGACGCGGGAGCACAGATGAGGCAGTATTTT
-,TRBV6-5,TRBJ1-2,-,CASSTHGGVYGYTF,TGTGCCAGCTCAACCCATGGCGGAGTCTATGGCTACACCTTC
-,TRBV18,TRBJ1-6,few,CASSPGSDSPLHF,TGTGCCAGCTCACCAGGCAGTGATTCACCCCTCCACTTT
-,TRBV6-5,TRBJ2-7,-,CASSYGEGSEQYF,TGTGCCAGCAGTTACGGCGAAGGGAGCGAGCAGTACTTC
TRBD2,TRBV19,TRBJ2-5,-,CASSIRPAGGPSGTQYF,TGTGCCAGTAGTATAAGGCCAGCGGGAGGGCCGTCAGGGACCCAGTACTTC
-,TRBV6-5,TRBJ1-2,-,CASSYSFTANYGYTF,TGTGCCAGCAGTTACTCCTTTACAGCTAACTATGGCTACACCTTC
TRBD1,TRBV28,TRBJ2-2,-,CASSPRTGSSGELFF,TGTGCCAGCAGTCCCCGGACAGGTTCGTCCGGGGAGCTGTTTTTT
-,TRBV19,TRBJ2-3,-,CASSTRTDTQYF,TGTGCCAGTAGTACCCGGACAGATACGCAGTATTTT
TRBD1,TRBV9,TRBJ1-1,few,CASSVATGGYTEAFF,TGTGCCAGCAGCGTAGCGACAGGGGGCTACACTGAAGCTTTCTTT
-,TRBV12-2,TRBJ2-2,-,CASRLAGPVF,TGTGCAAGTCGCTTAGCGGGCCCGGTTTTT
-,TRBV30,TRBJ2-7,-,CAWSRDYEQYF,TGTGCCTGGAGCAGGGACTACGAGCAGTACTTC